These 10 T cell receptor beta chains share one sample of origin, sequenced in a study of cytomegalovirus exposure and HLA in healthy donors. Primers: 60 Vbeta forward and 13 Jbeta reverse. Assay used: immunoSEQ multiplex PCR; TCRdb lists only in-frame clones, some missing. The sample lists fewer than 120,000 clones; around 84% were seen once. Sequences were obtained from PBMCs. The source is a woman in her twenties or thirties in good health and CMV-seronegative.

The rearrangement uses TRBV2 and TRBJ2-2; 9 nucleotides align to TRBD1. This CDR3 is 14 amino acids long. Germline V gene data show CDR1 as SNHLY and CDR2 as FYNNEI. V was pared by 8 bases and J by 9 bases, with 10 bases of the junction left unmatched. The CDR3 nucleotides are TGTGCCAGCCGCCCGACAGGGGGTCGGAGGGAGCTGTTTTTT. Translating it yields CASRPTGGRRELFF.

V gene TRBV28 combines with J gene TRBJ1-5, with TRBD1 matching 7 bases. Germline CDR1 is MDHEN and CDR2 is SYDVKM. V was clipped by 5 bases and J by 7 bases; unmatched bases: 11. This CDR3 spans 15 amino acids. CDR3 amino acids: CASSLPPGGWQPQHF. The CDR3 DNA follows: TGTGCCAGCAGTCTACCCCCAGGGGGGTGGCAGCCCCAGCATTTT. The variable domain in full, completed from reference TRBV28 and TRBJ1-5, reads DVKVTQSSRYLVKRTGEKVFLECVQDMDHENMFWYRQDPGLGLRLIYFSYDVKMKEKGDIPEGYSVSREKKERFSLILESASTNQTSMYLCASSLPPGGWQPQHFGDGTRLSIL.

The chain recombines TRBV7-9 with TRBJ1-1, with 9 bases identical to TRBD1. This CDR3 spans 15 amino acids. Germline values: CDR1 SEHNR, CDR2 FQNEAQ (reference sequence). V gave up 5 bases and J gave up 1 base; unmatched junction bases: 5. The CDR3 loop reads CASSLQGQGNTEAFF. CDR3 nucleotides: TGTGCCAGCAGCCTGCAGGGACAGGGGAACACTGAAGCTTTCTTT. The variable domain in full, completed from reference TRBV7-9 and TRBJ1-1, reads DTGVSQNPRHKITKRGQNVTFRCDPISEHNRLYWYRQTLGQGPEFLTYFQNEAQLEKSRLLSDRFSAERPKGSFSTLEIQRTEQGDSAMYLCASSLQGQGNTEAFFGQGTRLTVV.

This clone was seen a few times. V is TRBV7-9 and J is TRBJ1-1; no reliable D call. Trimming shortened V by 1 base and J by 5 bases, and 17 bases separated the two germline ends. The CDR3 contains 16 residues. Germline V lookup: CDR1 SEHNR, CDR2 FQNEAQ (reference sequence). The CDR3 bases are TGTGCCAGCAGCTTAGGTGCGGTGGGAGAGGGAACTGAAGCTTTCTTT. Translated: CASSLGAVGEGTEAFF. Together with reference TRBV7-9 and TRBJ1-1, the CDR3 gives the full variable domain: DTGVSQNPRHKITKRGQNVTFRCDPISEHNRLYWYRQTLGQGPEFLTYFQNEAQLEKSRLLSDRFSAERPKGSFSTLEIQRTEQGDSAMYLCASSLGAVGEGTEAFFGQGTRLTVV.

V is TRBV27 and J is TRBJ1-5; no clear D gene. The V end lost 5 bases, the J end lost 0 bases, and 5 bases lay between the germline ends. Germline CDR1 reads MNHEY; CDR2 reads SMNVEV (reference sequence). The CDR3 has 13 amino acids. The DNA for the CDR3 is TGTGCCAGCAGTCCAAATAGCAATCAGCCCCAGCATTTT. This codes for CASSPNSNQPQHF.

This chain uses TRBV7-9 with TRBJ1-5, with a possible D match to TRBD1 (5 bases). V was shortened by 5 bases and J by 0 bases, with 11 bases between the two germline ends. Per germline, CDR1 SEHNR and CDR2 FQNEAQ (reference sequence). This CDR3 comprises 15 residues. CDR3 amino acids: CASSPTGDSNQPQHF. In DNA, the CDR3 is TGTGCCAGCAGCCCTACAGGTGATAGCAATCAGCCCCAGCATTTT.

This clone was counted a single time. This chain connects TRBV23-1 to TRBJ2-7; D perhaps matches TRBD1 (6 bases). TRBV23-1 is treated as an ORF (open reading frame) with a function not yet certain. Trimming shortened V by 5 bases and J by 1 base, and 21 bases separated the two germline ends. This CDR3 is 17 amino acids long. This chain's CDR3 is CASSFGDRSEESYEQYF. In DNA form, the CDR3 reads TGCGCCAGCAGTTTCGGTGACAGGTCTGAGGAATCCTACGAGCAGTACTTC.

This rearrangement joins TRBV7-6 to TRBJ2-1, with D possibly being TRBD2 (5 bases). V lost 1 base and J 6 bases, leaving 13 bases between the germline ends. Germline lookup yields CDR1 SGHVS and CDR2 FNYEAQ. The CDR3 extends over 15 amino acids. This chain's CDR3 is CASSLEREPVNEQFF. CDR3 bases: TGTGCCAGCAGCTTAGAGAGGGAGCCCGTCAATGAGCAGTTCTTC.

This rearrangement joins TRBV5-4 to TRBJ2-1, with 7 bases identical to TRBD2. V gave up 0 bases and J gave up 7 bases; unmatched junction bases: 7. This CDR3 spans 15 amino acids. Per the germline V gene, CDR1 is SGHNT and CDR2 is YYREEE (reference sequence). The CDR3 nucleotides are TGTGCCAGCAGCTTGGATCCGGGAGGCTCGAATGAGCAGTTCTTC. This translates into CASSLDPGGSNEQFF.

The J gene is TRBJ2-1, the V gene TRBV29-1, with 7 bases identical to TRBD1. Unmatched junction bases numbered 3, after V lost 6 bases and J lost 4 bases. The CDR3 consists of 12 residues. Germline V lookup: CDR1 SQVTM, CDR2 ANQGSEA. CDR3 nucleotides: TGCAGCGTGGGGGACAGATACAATGAGCAGTTCTTC. Translating it yields CSVGDRYNEQFF.